This T cell receptor (beta chain) was observed in a study of T cells in Graves' hyperthyroidism and ophthalmopathy. Points from the study as a whole: Classification by a 13 V-J model distinguished ophthalmopathy from stable hyperthyroidism.

Remarks on this clonotype: The antigen remains undetermined.

This CDR3 comprises 14 residues. In germline, CDR1 is SGHRS, CDR2 YFSETQ. V shed 2 bases and J shed 6 bases, with 15 bases lying between them. RNA transcripts provided the source from which TCR beta CDR3 regions were amplified. RT-PCR in the first round (using the HTBI primer set) targeted the TCR CDR3. TCRdb redid the calling of the multiplex PCR reads with MiXCR, one entry per CDR3 protein. The sample records a few hundred thousand distinct CDR3 sequences, less than 25% being singletons. The sample was blood. The sequence was obtained from a young man with Graves' hyperthyroidism. The rearrangement links TRBV5-1 to TRBJ2-7; D is ambiguous. CDR3 DNA sequence: TGCGCCAGCAGCTTATCACTCCCTGGTGCCGAGCAGTACTTC. This sequence encodes CASSLSLPGAEQYF.